This T cell receptor (beta chain) was recorded in a study of cytomegalovirus exposure and HLA in healthy donors. The CDR3 length is 15 residues. Deletions cut 0 bases from V and 3 bases from J, with 11 bases between. Primers for the PCR totalled 60 Vbeta and 13 Jbeta. Sequencing was performed with immunoSEQ multiplex PCR; in TCRdb, only in-frame clones are kept and a portion is missing. Among roughly 180,000 clones listed, about four fifths were seen once. The receptor was isolated from a female donor in good health and CMV-seronegative. Sequencing was done on a sample of PBMCs. The rearrangement joins TRBV23-1 to TRBJ1-2, with D maybe TRBD1 (6 bases). TRBV23-1 is assigned to the ORF class and has an uncertain function. CDR3 in amino acids: CASSQSETGDYGYTF. The CDR3 nucleotides are TGCGCCAGCAGTCAATCCGAGACAGGTGACTATGGCTACACCTTC.